The entry below gives a single T cell receptor (beta chain) sequence along with its context. Its antigen is not yet known. Per-base quality was not reported, and no clone a single base away is much larger than it. These data come from a study of blood T cell repertoires in COVID-19 (dated by TCRdb to 2019 to 2021). General notes on the study: Samples from collaborators originated in the United States, Italy and Spain and spanned both the acute and convalescent phases of COVID-19. The prospective study material was composed of cDNA or gDNA derived from T cells, B-cell-depleted T cells, or PBMCs. Deeply sampled blood TCRbeta repertoires from subjects exposed to, actively infected with, or recovered from COVID-19 were included in the dataset. The repertoires were released in a freely available public database meant as a resource for research on the immune response to SARS-CoV-2. Samples were obtained from the ongoing ImmuneRACE study (first 160 participants) and from some 1,300 subjects provided by 6 global collaborators. A de-identified subject ID, COVID-19 status, age in years and sex were almost always included in the sample metadata. Where HLA class I and class II types were available, the types were taken from metadata supplied by the sample provider, not from assay-based typing. The full study reports these points: How much clinical and demographic metadata was included differed by source and by participant, and the metadata was provided uncurated.

Enrolling through a virtual design, the prospective study's participants ranged in age from about 18 to 89 years and lived across some 23 United States geographic areas. In the prospective study, cohorts were assigned on the basis of participant-reported clinical history obtained from a screening survey and a study questionnaire. In the prospective study, mobile phlebotomists collected whole blood, serum and a nasopharyngeal or oropharyngeal swab from each participant. Over an approximately 2-month period, participants in the prospective study had the option of providing additional blood draws and questionnaires. Prospective study blood samples were shipped either frozen or at room temperature before DNA extraction. CDR1 and CDR2 (MNHNS, SASEGT) derive from the germline V gene. Here V drops 1 base and J drops 3 bases, and the junction holds 12 bases not matched to any gene. The CDR3 spans 19 residues, from the cysteine through the phenylalanine. Only the CDR3 region is kept as DNA, spanning 57 bases read in frame from base 1.

TCRbeta CDR3 regions were amplified from genomic DNA using the immunoSEQ Assay, a bias-controlled multiplex PCR. As for the original processing: Within the assay, amplification of reference gene primers was used to estimate how many nucleated cells each sample contained. To quantify the absolute abundance of each unique TCRbeta CDR3 rearrangement, sequence reads were collapsed and filtered. For each sample, productive Simpson clonality was calculated as the square root of Simpson's diversity index across productive rearrangements. TCRdb limited this immuneACCESS table to in-frame rearrangements with V and J called. A share of clones is missing; checked studies link under half to unresolved V genes, and the rest is unexplained. V and J calls and clone size are those listed in that table; D and trimming were worked out from the DNA. In this sample the table shows about 220,000 clones, about 86% of which occur a single time. The biggest ten clones account for approximately 1.3% of the sample.

The sequenced sample was PBMCs or T cells enriched from blood (not recorded which). Rearrangement joined TRBV6-1 to TRBJ2-3; 11 middle bases align to TRBD2. The receptor's source is a woman between 40 and 50 years old with acute COVID-19. The CDR3 protein: CASSEELAGGLGPTDTQYF. The sequence in DNA is TGTGCCAGCAGTGAAGAGTTAGCGGGAGGGCTGGGGCCGACAGATACGCAGTATTTT.